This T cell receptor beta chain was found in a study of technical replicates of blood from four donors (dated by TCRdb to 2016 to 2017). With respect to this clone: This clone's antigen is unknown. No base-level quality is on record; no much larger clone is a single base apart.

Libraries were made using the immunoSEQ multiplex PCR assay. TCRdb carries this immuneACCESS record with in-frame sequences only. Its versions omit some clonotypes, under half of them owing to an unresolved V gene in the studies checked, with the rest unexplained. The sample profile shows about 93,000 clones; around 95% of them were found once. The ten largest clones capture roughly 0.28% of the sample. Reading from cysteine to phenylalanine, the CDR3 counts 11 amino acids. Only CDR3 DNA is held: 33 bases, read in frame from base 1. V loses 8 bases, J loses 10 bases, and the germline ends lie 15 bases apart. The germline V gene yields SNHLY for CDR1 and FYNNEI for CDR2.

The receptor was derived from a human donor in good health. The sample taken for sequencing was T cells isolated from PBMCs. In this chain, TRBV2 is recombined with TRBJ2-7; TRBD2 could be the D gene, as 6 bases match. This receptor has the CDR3 CASRRDEVQYF. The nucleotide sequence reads TGTGCCAGCCGGCGGGATGAGGTACAGTACTTC.